This T cell receptor (beta chain) was observed in a study of blood T cell repertoires in COVID-19. The wider study: Sites across the United States, Italy and Spain contributed samples from acute and convalescent COVID-19. From T cells, B-cell-depleted T cells, or PBMCs came the material, which was cDNA or gDNA.

While infection was still active, Seattle patients were enrolled and then followed longitudinally. Profiling relied on immunoSEQ multiplex PCR, and the TCRdb table lists in-frame clones only, not all of them. The data hold more than 300,000 clones, with about nine tenths observed a single time. The sequenced material came from peripheral blood. The sequence was collected from a woman in her 70s with COVID-19, enrolled during active disease.

The CDR3 loop is CASSQNRREAFF. CDR3 coding DNA: TGTGCCAGCAGCCAAAACCGGAGGGAAGCTTTCTTT. The V and J genes are TRBV14 and TRBJ1-1; D call uncertain. In germline, CDR1 is SGHDN, CDR2 FVKESK. The V end was cut by 2 bases, the J end by 8 bases, with 9 bases between. The CDR3 runs to 12 residues.